This T cell receptor (beta chain) was documented in a study of beta chain features in type 1 diabetes. Overall study findings and caveats: Type 1 diabetes patients had TCRB CDR3s that were shorter (moderately but significantly so) in all four CD4+ subsets.

Worth noting for this clone: Its antigen is still unknown.

This CDR3 is built from 13 residues. Trimming took 4 bases from V and 2 from J, leaving 7 bases between them. Germline loops: CDR1 MNHNS, CDR2 SASEGT. Reverse transcribing all isolated RNA meant expressed TCRB transcripts were sequenced. Profiling relied on immunoSEQ multiplex PCR, and the TCRdb table lists in-frame clones only, not all of them. Of 640,000 or so clones in the sample, over 13% are singletons; the top ten hold 0.035% to 0.045%. Sorting based on CD45RO/CCR7/CD25/CD127/CD95/CD27 separated CD4+ naive, central memory, regulatory and stem cell-like memory cells. This chain uses TRBV6-1 with TRBJ2-3, with D possibly called TRBD1 or TRBD2 (5 bases each). The sample comprised naive CD4+ T cells from blood. The clonotype originates from a man between 18 and 35 years old with type 1 diabetes. This CDR3 reads CASSGGTTDTQYF. The CDR3 DNA is TGTGCCAGCAGTGGGGGGACCACAGATACGCAGTATTTT.